The clone carrying this T cell receptor (beta chain) appeared a few times. Its cognate antigen is unknown. This CDR3 has 18 amino acids. Germline CDR1 reads KGHDR; CDR2 reads SFDVKD. V was pared by 3 bases and J by 6 bases, with 17 bases of the junction left unmatched. These data are taken from a study of early T cells in non-severe SARS-CoV-2 infection. Overall study context: Bulk RNA taken from unsorted whole blood was sequenced, leaving chains unpaired.

Study observations and caveats: VDJdb matches were skewed toward anti-spike CD8 T cell responses.

TCRdb re-analysed the 5' RACE reads in MiXCR, keeping a single row per CDR3 protein. The sample lists just over 95,000 distinct CDR3 sequences; roughly 11% were seen once. The genes are TRBV24-1 and TRBJ2-3; 7 bases agree with TRBD2. Sequencing used whole blood, obtained at baseline. The TCR comes from an adult who was a healthcare worker with PCR-confirmed SARS-CoV-2 infection or an uninfected control (not recorded which). The CDR3 DNA is TGTGCCACCAGTGATCCCCACCGGGCGGGAGCTTATTCGGATACGCAGTATTTT. Its translation is CATSDPHRAGAYSDTQYF.